These T cell receptor beta chains were read from a single sample in a study of T-cell memory formation after mild COVID-19. Each CDR3 protein is one row after TCRdb ran MiXCR on the 5' RACE reads. The table has some 290,000 distinct CDR3 sequences, 15% to 20% seen once. Sequencing was performed on PBMCs or a T cell subset sorted from them (not recorded which). The origin of the receptors is a man aged 18 to 30 who had mild COVID-19 (a few samples of this study predate the infection). Cell type and time point are not known. Both conserved end residues are part of each CDR3. The D gene is left open where the match is weak. Clone size is given for some rows only: seen once, a few or many times, or a class if the clone is expanded.

j_call v_call d_call clone_size cdr3_aa cdr3_nt
TRBJ2-5 TRBV10-3 TRBD1 few CAISVQGETQYF TGTGCCATCAGTGTACAGGGGGAGACCCAGTACTTC
TRBJ2-5 TRBV12-3/TRBV12-4 . . CASSTDWASKETQYF TGTGCCAGCAGCACCGACTGGGCTAGCAAAGAGACCCAGTACTTC
TRBJ2-3 TRBV19 . . CASKEGGPTDTQYF TGTGCCAGCAAGGAGGGGGGGCCCACAGATACGCAGTATTTT
TRBJ2-3 TRBV20-1 TRBD1 . CSARDPQGAGDTQYF TGCAGTGCTAGAGATCCGCAGGGGGCAGGAGATACGCAGTATTTT
TRBJ2-5 TRBV20-1 . few CSARDGAARETQYF TGCAGTGCTAGAGATGGCGCGGCCAGGGAGACCCAGTACTTC
TRBJ2-1 TRBV9 . few CASSVSFRALPSDEQFF TGTGCCAGCAGCGTATCGTTTAGGGCGTTGCCATCCGATGAGCAGTTCTTC
TRBJ2-5 TRBV5-6 . few CASSLELGLETQYF TGTGCCAGCAGCTTGGAACTGGGGTTGGAGACCCAGTACTTC
TRBJ1-1 TRBV7-2 . many CASSLLTEAFF TGTGCCAGCAGCTTACTCACTGAAGCTTTCTTT
TRBJ1-5 TRBV25-1 . . CASRGGYSNQPQHF TGTGCCAGCCGGGGTGGGTATAGCAATCAGCCCCAGCATTTT
TRBJ2-6 TRBV5-1 . . CASSGAGHPGANVLTF TGCGCCAGCAGCGGGGCGGGTCATCCCGGGGCCAACGTCCTGACTTTC
TRBJ2-2 TRBV6-4 TRBD1 many CASSETPGQGSGELFF TGTGCCAGCAGCGAAACCCCCGGACAGGGATCCGGGGAGCTGTTTTTT
TRBJ1-3 TRBV7-2 . . CASSFDAGNTIYF TGTGCCAGCAGCTTTGACGCTGGAAACACCATATATTTT
TRBJ2-2 TRBV29-1 . few CSVARETANTGELFF TGCAGCGTTGCGAGGGAGACCGCGAACACCGGGGAGCTGTTTTTT
TRBJ2-1 TRBV12-3/TRBV12-4 . . CASSLLGLAPNEQFF TGTGCCAGCAGTTTACTTGGTCTAGCGCCCAATGAGCAGTTCTTC
TRBJ2-5 TRBV24-1 . many CATSDWTAETQYF TGTGCCACCAGTGATTGGACAGCAGAGACCCAGTACTTC
TRBJ2-7 TRBV4-3 TRBD1 few CASSPRGQGYDEQYF TGCGCCAGCAGCCCCCGGGGACAGGGGTACGACGAGCAGTACTTC
TRBJ2-3 TRBV20-1 . . CSARPPGPRTDTQYF TGCAGTGCTAGACCTCCGGGACCAAGGACAGATACGCAGTATTTT
TRBJ1-2 TRBV2 . few CASSLGRTNYGYTF TGTGCCAGCAGTTTGGGACGGACAAACTATGGCTACACCTTC
TRBJ1-6 TRBV7-2 . . CASTPRAFTGPSPLHF TGTGCCAGCACCCCTAGGGCTTTCACCGGCCCTTCACCCCTCCACTTT
TRBJ2-6 TRBV7-2 . few CASSPGGAGANVLTF TGTGCCAGCAGCCCGGGGGGCGCTGGGGCCAACGTCCTGACTTTC
TRBJ2-7 TRBV5-1 . few CASSLEPGLPLEQYF TGCGCCAGCAGCTTGGAACCGGGACTGCCCCTCGAGCAGTACTTC
TRBJ2-5 TRBV6-5 . . CASSYGQGRRETQYF TGTGCCAGCAGTTACGGCCAGGGTCGCAGAGAGACCCAGTACTTC
TRBJ2-7 TRBV20-1 . few CSAAGDISYEQYF TGCAGTGCTGCGGGGGACATTTCCTACGAGCAGTACTTC
TRBJ1-2 TRBV19 . . CASSQSRAFYGYTF TGTGCCAGTAGCCAATCCAGGGCTTTCTATGGCTACACCTTC
TRBJ2-2 TRBV7-2 TRBD2 . CASSLDWTSVNTGELFF TGTGCCAGCAGCTTAGACTGGACTAGCGTGAACACCGGGGAGCTGTTTTTT
TRBJ2-1 TRBV20-1 TRBD2 few CSVPGLGSDEQFF TGCAGTGTTCCGGGACTAGGATCCGATGAGCAGTTCTTC
TRBJ2-7 TRBV29-1 . few CSVEPRDSYEQYF TGCAGCGTAGAACCCAGGGATTCCTACGAGCAGTACTTC
TRBJ2-3 TRBV7-9 . few CASRVGGGTNTQYF TGTGCCAGCCGAGTGGGCGGGGGCACGAATACGCAGTATTTT
TRBJ2-6 TRBV29-1 . . CSAAGGQKNSGANVLTF TGCAGCGCCGCCGGGGGACAGAAGAACTCTGGGGCCAACGTCCTGACTTTC
TRBJ1-2 TRBV5-1 TRBD1 many CASSGGTGGTYGYTF TGCGCCAGCAGCGGTGGGACAGGGGGCACCTATGGCTACACCTTC
TRBJ1-2 TRBV15 . few CATREVGQRYGYTF TGTGCCACCAGGGAGGTGGGCCAGCGCTATGGCTACACCTTC
TRBJ2-1 TRBV12-3/TRBV12-4 . many CASSLEGSSSYNEQFF TGTGCCAGCAGTTTAGAAGGGAGCAGCTCCTACAATGAGCAGTTCTTC
TRBJ2-3 TRBV25-1 TRBD2 many CASSAAGGRTDTQYF TGTGCCAGCAGTGCGGCGGGGGGCCGCACAGATACGCAGTATTTT
TRBJ2-3 TRBV7-9 . . CASSRDRRKMITQYF TGTGCCAGCAGCCGCGACAGGAGGAAGATGATTACGCAGTATTTT
TRBJ2-5 TRBV9 . . CASSVEGGPVETQYF TGTGCCAGCAGCGTAGAGGGTGGCCCAGTCGAGACCCAGTACTTC
TRBJ2-3 TRBV4-2 . few CASSQAFRRGTTDTQYF TGTGCCAGCAGCCAAGCCTTCCGGAGGGGGACCACAGATACGCAGTATTTT
TRBJ2-1 TRBV5-1 TRBD1 . CASKGQGGLSSYNEQFF TGCGCCAGCAAAGGACAGGGGGGATTAAGCTCCTACAATGAGCAGTTCTTC
TRBJ2-7 TRBV6-2/TRBV6-3 . . CASSYEGLYEQYF TGTGCCAGCAGTTACGAGGGGCTCTACGAGCAGTACTTC
TRBJ2-3 TRBV4-1 . few CASSQVLPLGADTQYF TGCGCCAGCAGCCAAGTGCTACCCCTTGGGGCAGATACGCAGTATTTT
TRBJ1-4 TRBV11-2 . . CASSPPNRGSRDEKLFF TGTGCCAGCAGCCCCCCAAATAGAGGGTCAAGGGATGAAAAACTGTTTTTT
TRBJ2-3 TRBV24-1 . few CATGQSTDTQYF TGTGCCACCGGGCAGAGCACAGATACGCAGTATTTT